These T cell receptor beta chains were read from a single sample in a study of blood T cell repertoires in COVID-19. Clones were sequenced by immunoSEQ multiplex PCR, and TCRdb holds only the in-frame ones, with some missing. The sample includes fewer than 350,000 clones, roughly 90% of them seen just once. Sequencing was carried out using PBMCs or T cells enriched from blood (not recorded which). These TCRs come from a woman aged 40 to 50 with acute COVID-19. CDR3s include the opening cysteine and the closing phenylalanine or tryptophan. D genes are given only for firm matches. Clone size is given for some rows only: seen once, a few or many times, or a class if the clone is expanded.

d_gene	v_gene	abundance	j_gene	CDR3aa	CDR3nt
TRBD1	TRBV2	once	TRBJ2-7	CASTGQGRFYEQYF	TGTGCCAGCACCGGACAGGGAAGGTTCTACGAGCAGTACTTC
.	TRBV27	.	TRBJ1-1	CASSIVRGGDTEAFF	TGTGCCAGCAGTATAGTCAGGGGTGGGGACACTGAAGCTTTCTTT
TRBD1	TRBV24-1	.	TRBJ2-2	CATSTRDRNTGELFF	TGTGCCACCTCTACCCGGGACAGAAACACCGGGGAGCTGTTTTTT
.	TRBV28	once	TRBJ1-6	CASSGKEGFNSPLHF	TGTGCCAGCAGTGGGAAGGAGGGATTTAATTCACCCCTCCACTTT
TRBD1	TRBV6-6	.	TRBJ1-5	CASRHSTGVQPQHF	TGTGCCAGCAGACACTCAACAGGGGTCCAGCCCCAGCATTTT
TRBD2	TRBV7-2	.	TRBJ2-7	CASSFSGLAGVKEQYF	TGTGCCAGCAGCTTTTCCGGACTAGCGGGAGTTAAGGAGCAGTACTTC
TRBD2	TRBV7-2	.	TRBJ2-1	CASSQGIAGGHNEQFF	TGTGCCAGCAGCCAGGGGATAGCGGGGGGCCACAATGAGCAGTTCTTC
.	TRBV6-5	.	TRBJ1-1	CASRIGGGNTEAFF	TGTGCCAGCAGGATCGGGGGGGGTAACACTGAAGCTTTCTTT
.	TRBV14	.	TRBJ1-4	CASSRTLNEKLFF	TGTGCCAGCAGCCGGACTCTTAATGAAAAACTGTTTTTT
.	TRBV18	few	TRBJ1-2	CASSRGGERFGYTF	TGTGCCAGCTCACGGGGTGGGGAGAGATTCGGCTACACCTTC
.	TRBV9	.	TRBJ2-3	CASSPPRATGTDTQYF	TGTGCCAGCAGCCCCCCCAGAGCGACTGGCACAGATACGCAGTATTTT
TRBD1	TRBV7-2	.	TRBJ2-6	CASSLAGTGVGANVLTF	TGTGCCAGCAGCTTAGCGGGGACAGGGGTTGGGGCCAACGTCCTGACTTTC
.	TRBV20-1	.	TRBJ2-1	CSASFQGGNEQFF	TGCAGTGCTAGTTTTCAGGGGGGAAATGAGCAGTTCTTC
TRBD2	TRBV6-2/TRBV6-3	.	TRBJ2-1	CASSYSLGLAGHNEQFF	TGTGCCAGCAGTTACTCCCTGGGGCTAGCGGGGCACAATGAGCAGTTCTTC